This T cell receptor beta chain was identified during a study of CD8 T cells in ankylosing spondylitis. Regarding the study as a whole: Clones linked to disease, bearing a CD8+ phenotype, were relatively rare in peripheral blood. Significant enrichment of disease-linked clones was reported in matched ankylosing spondylitis synovial fluid.

Germline V CDR1 and CDR2: LNHDA, SQIVND (reference sequence). The CDR3 contains 15 residues. With V trimmed by 5 bases and J by 5 bases, 10 bases remained unmatched. Concerning this clonotype itself: Its antigen is still unknown.

Making the TCR beta libraries involved quantitative 5'-RACE with molecular barcodes. TCRdb redid the calling of the 5' RACE reads with MiXCR, one entry per CDR3 protein. The sample has 150,000 to 250,000 distinct CDR3 sequences; around 13% are singletons. Sequencing was performed on blood, either unsorted or a sorted T cell fraction (not recorded which). The chain has TRBV19 and TRBJ2-5; 8 bases agree with TRBD1. The clonotype comes from a male donor with ankylosing spondylitis or in good health (not recorded which). The CDR3 sequence is CASSPGQGRRETQYF. CDR3 nucleotides: TGTGCCAGTAGTCCCGGACAGGGACGACGCGAGACCCAGTACTTC. Using reference TRBV19 and TRBJ2-5 for the parts outside the CDR3, the full variable domain is DGGITQSPKYLFRKEGQNVTLSCEQNLNHDAMYWYRQDPGQGLRLIYYSQIVNDFQKGDIAEGYSVSREKKESFPLTVTSAQKNPTAFYLCASSPGQGRRETQYFGPGTRLLVL.